This entry is about one T cell receptor (beta chain). The data were taken from a study of long-term antiretroviral therapy in people with HIV. Running of the v3.0 immunoSEQ assay took place at survey level. TCRdb keeps only in-frame clones here, not all; method: immunoSEQ multiplex PCR. The sample contains some 27,000 clones, about 94% of which appear only once. CDR3 length: 16 residues. V gave up 8 bases and J gave up 4 bases; unmatched junction bases: 15. The germline CDR1 and CDR2 sequences are SGHTA and FQGNSA. Sequencing was performed on unsorted PBMCs, taken roughly 6.5 years after starting antiretroviral therapy. This sequence originates from a woman aged 40 to 55 with HIV. The chain recombines TRBV7-2 with TRBJ2-7; 9 nucleotides match TRBD2. The CDR3 reads CASGRGIGLARYEQYF. CDR3 bases: TGTGCCAGCGGGCGAGGGATTGGACTAGCGAGGTACGAGCAGTACTTC.